These T cell receptor beta chains were read from a single sample in a study of T cell responses to AZD1222 COVID-19 vaccine. Some clones are missing from TCRdb's copy, which holds only in-frame ones; the method was immunoSEQ multiplex PCR. The sample lists around 65,000 clones, more than 70% occurring once. This material consisted of peripheral blood, taken on day 0 of AZD1222 vaccination. The receptors originated from an adult in good health. Each CDR3 is given with its conserved first and last residue. D genes are given only for firm matches. Clone size is shown for a subset of rows, as once, few, many or a class of expanded clone.

v_call	j_call	d_call	clone_size	cdr3_nt	cdr3_aa
TRBV19	TRBJ1-4	TRBD1	-	TGTGCCAGTAGTATGGGACAGGGGGCCGAAAAACTGTTTTTT	CASSMGQGAEKLFF
TRBV7-2	TRBJ2-3	TRBD2	-	TGTGCCAGCAGCTTAGCGCGGGGGGGGACAGTCCTTAGCACAGATACGCAGTATTTT	CASSLARGGTVLSTDTQYF
TRBV7-2	TRBJ1-6	-	once	TGTGCCAGCAGCTCAAACCCCCCTGGGGCCCTCTTTTCACCCCTCCACTTT	CASSSNPPGALFSPLHF
TRBV5-1	TRBJ1-1	-	once	TGCGCCAGCAGCTTGTCCGTGGGGAACACTGAAGCTTTCTTT	CASSLSVGNTEAFF
TRBV27	TRBJ2-7	-	-	TGTGCCAGCAGACGTGGGGTCTACGAGCAGTACTTC	CASRRGVYEQYF
TRBV27	TRBJ2-1	-	-	TGTGCCAGCAGTTTAGGCCACGATTGGCTCAATGAGCAGTTCTTC	CASSLGHDWLNEQFF
TRBV9	TRBJ2-6	-	-	TGTGCCAGCAGCGTAGCTGACTCTGGGGCCAACGTCCTGACTTTC	CASSVADSGANVLTF
TRBV6-5	TRBJ2-3	-	-	TGTGCCACCCGACAGCCGAGCACAGATACGCAGTATTTT	CATRQPSTDTQYF
TRBV12-5	TRBJ2-7	-	-	TGTGCTAGTGGGCTAACAGGGACCCACGAGCAGTACTTC	CASGLTGTHEQYF
TRBV19	TRBJ1-1	-	once	TGTGCCAGTAGGGACGTTGAAGGTACTGAAGCTTTCTTT	CASRDVEGTEAFF
TRBV6-5	TRBJ2-7	TRBD2	-	TGTGCCAGCAGAGTAGCGGGGACAAGCTCCTACGAGCAGTACTTC	CASRVAGTSSYEQYF
TRBV7-9	TRBJ2-7	-	few	TGTGCCAGCAGCCATATAGACAGGAACTACGAGCAGTACTTC	CASSHIDRNYEQYF
TRBV11-2	TRBJ1-1	TRBD1	few	TGTGCCAGCAGCTTAGATCCAGGGGGCACTGAAGCTTTCTTT	CASSLDPGGTEAFF
TRBV24-1	TRBJ1-2	-	-	TGTGCCACCAGTGAGAATCAACAGGGTTTCGGCGGCTACACCTTC	CATSENQQGFGGYTF
TRBV7-2	TRBJ2-5	-	-	TGTGCCAGCAGCTCCCGGGCCCTCACTCGGGAGACCCAGTACTTC	CASSSRALTRETQYF
TRBV18	TRBJ2-3	-	-	TGTGCCAGCTCGCGATATGGACAGCTTACTAGCACAGATACGCAGTATTTT	CASSRYGQLTSTDTQYF
TRBV6-5	TRBJ2-2	TRBD2	-	TGTGCCAGCACCGACGGACTAGCGGGCACCGGGGAGCTGTTTTTT	CASTDGLAGTGELFF
TRBV29-1	TRBJ1-4	-	-	TGCAGCGCACGGGCGGGCAAGGGGGTGAGGACTAATGAAAAACTGTTTTTT	CSARAGKGVRTNEKLFF
TRBV6-5	TRBJ1-6	TRBD1	once	TGTGCCAGCAGTTACTCTAGGGACAGGGGTGGTTCACCCCTCCACTTT	CASSYSRDRGGSPLHF
TRBV28	TRBJ1-5	-	-	TGTGCCAGCAGTTTTGGGGGGGCTAGGGATCAGCCCCAGCATTTT	CASSFGGARDQPQHF
TRBV7-8	TRBJ1-2	-	-	TGTGCCAGCAGCTTCGATCAGAACTATGGCTACACCTTC	CASSFDQNYGYTF
TRBV5-6	TRBJ1-1	-	-	TGTGCCAGCAGCTTCACAGGGAGCCCTGAAGCTTTCTTT	CASSFTGSPEAFF
TRBV19	TRBJ2-1	-	-	TGTGCCAGTAGTATGGGTAACCTTGGGGATGAGCAGTTCTTC	CASSMGNLGDEQFF
TRBV7-2	TRBJ2-7	TRBD2	-	TGTGCCAGCAGTTTTAGCGGGGGGGCCGGGTACGAGCAGTACTTC	CASSFSGGAGYEQYF
TRBV7-4	TRBJ1-1	-	-	TGTGCCAGCAGCTTAGCAGTGAGCCAGGGAGACACTGAAGCTTTCTTT	CASSLAVSQGDTEAFF
TRBV4-3	TRBJ2-3	TRBD1	-	TGCGCCAGCAGCCAAGGAGGGACAGCTAGCACAGATACGCAGTATTTT	CASSQGGTASTDTQYF
TRBV19	TRBJ1-3	-	-	TGTGCAACGGGGGAGAATGTAAACACCATATATTTT	CATGENVNTIYF
TRBV6-5	TRBJ2-7	-	-	TGTGCCAGCAGTTACGACTTGAGCTACGAGCAGTACTTC	CASSYDLSYEQYF
TRBV29-1	TRBJ1-2	-	once	TGCAGCGTTGGTGGGGGGCAGGACTATGGCTACACCTTC	CSVGGGQDYGYTF
TRBV10-3	TRBJ2-2	-	-	TGTGCCATCAGTGATCTGGGGCAGGGGCGCACCGGGGAGCTGTTTTTT	CAISDLGQGRTGELFF
TRBV18	TRBJ2-4	-	-	TGTGCCAGCTCACCGGCCCCCGGGGTAGGGAACATTCAGTACTTC	CASSPAPGVGNIQYF
TRBV19	TRBJ1-2	-	-	TGTGCCAGTACTGACCGACGTGCTTATGGCTACACCTTC	CASTDRRAYGYTF
TRBV5-4	TRBJ2-5	TRBD1	few	TGTGCCAGCAGCTTGCGGACAGGGGGCGAAGAGACCCAGTACTTC	CASSLRTGGEETQYF
TRBV5-1	TRBJ1-2	TRBD1	-	TGCGCCAGCAGCTTAAGACAGGGCCATGGCTACACCTTC	CASSLRQGHGYTF
TRBV27	TRBJ2-3	-	-	TGTGCCAGCACCCTCGACAGGTTTACAGATACGCAGTATTTT	CASTLDRFTDTQYF
TRBV19	TRBJ1-3	TRBD1	-	TGTGCCAGTAGTATAGGAGGGGGCCTTCTATCGGGTGGAAACACCATATATTTT	CASSIGGGLLSGGNTIYF
TRBV27	TRBJ1-5	-	-	TGTGCCAGCAGTGGGGACGTTTATCAGCCCCAGCATTTT	CASSGDVYQPQHF
TRBV28	TRBJ1-4	TRBD1	-	TGTGCCAGCAGTTACGGGGGACAGTCGAATGAAAAACTGTTTTTT	CASSYGGQSNEKLFF
TRBV4-2	TRBJ1-2	TRBD1	-	TGTGCCGGCAGCCAATTCGATCACGGGACAGATTCCTTCTATGGCTACACCTTC	CAGSQFDHGTDSFYGYTF
TRBV6-5	TRBJ1-4	-	once	TGTGCCAGCAGTAGATCGAGACAGGCCGCGGAAAAACTGTTTTTT	CASSRSRQAAEKLFF
TRBV11-2	TRBJ2-6	-	-	TGTGCCAGCAGCTCCCCACGGGGCAGGGGAGGGACTGGGGCCAACGTCCTGACTTTC	CASSSPRGRGGTGANVLTF
TRBV11-1	TRBJ2-5	TRBD2	-	TGTGCCAGCAGTTCGGGACTAGCGGGGTTCGAGACCCAGTACTTC	CASSSGLAGFETQYF
TRBV3-1/TRBV3-2	TRBJ1-2	TRBD1	-	TGTGCCAGCAGCCAAGAGACGGGACAGGGTACCGGAGGCTATGGCTACACCTTC	CASSQETGQGTGGYGYTF